A selection of T cell receptor beta chains follows, all from one sample in a study of breast tumors, draining lymph nodes, adjacent tissues. TCRdb itself ran the multiplex PCR reads through MiXCR, one entry per CDR3 protein. The sample consists of approximately 130,000 distinct CDR3 sequences, approximately 22% of them appearing once. Specimen: axillary lymph node tissue. These receptor sequences come from a female donor with breast cancer. Some clones in this sample may be carry-over from other donors' samples. CDR3s include the opening cysteine and the closing phenylalanine or tryptophan. Fields, in order: V gene, D gene, CDR3 protein. D genes are given only for firm matches.

V: TRBV5-1
D: NA
CDR3: CASSLEGGTEAFF

V: TRBV15
D: NA
CDR3: CATSRDLQHTHGTQYF

V: TRBV10-3
D: TRBD2
CDR3: CAISDRGGPYEQYF

V: TRBV6-2/TRBV6-3
D: TRBD1
CDR3: CASKRQGEVYEQYF

V: TRBV7-8
D: NA
CDR3: CASSLNRKANYGYTF

V: TRBV12-3/TRBV12-4
D: NA
CDR3: CASSPLGGTGEQFF

V: TRBV27
D: NA
CDR3: CASSFQGTPYNEQFF

V: TRBV20-1
D: NA
CDR3: CSARGGGNEQFF

V: TRBV28
D: NA
CDR3: CASSLSPSSYEQYF

V: TRBV9
D: TRBD2
CDR3: CASSVGASGSEQFF

V: TRBV10-3
D: NA
CDR3: CATANAGAPMGYTF

V: TRBV18
D: NA
CDR3: CASSPGGGNQPQHF